The 23 T cell receptor beta chains reported below all come from one sample, sequenced in a study of T cell responses to AZD1222 COVID-19 vaccine. Produced via immunoSEQ multiplex PCR; TCRdb's table is partial and in-frame only. The sample lists 120,000 to 150,000 clones, over 85% occurring once. The source was peripheral blood, collected on day 0 of AZD1222 vaccination. The origin of the receptors is an adult in good health.

The rearrangement links TRBV27 to TRBJ2-3, with a possible D match to TRBD2 (5 bases). The CDR3 has 14 residues. Per the germline V gene, CDR1 is MNHEY and CDR2 is SMNVEV (reference sequence). Trimming took off 5 bases at V and 13 bases at J, with 22 bases between the two ends. The DNA of the CDR3 is TGTGCCAGCAGTCCCGGAGGTCTTCCTGGGGAAGAGTATTTT. This encodes CASSPGGLPGEEYF.

The chain has TRBV7-6 and TRBJ1-3; TRBD1 might be the D (5 bases). CDR1 is SGHVS and CDR2 is FNYEAQ in the germline V gene. The CDR3 is 15 amino acids. V was trimmed by 4 bases and J by 1 base, leaving 11 bases between them. This chain's CDR3 is CASSSTRGSGNTIYF. The CDR3 DNA reads TGTGCCAGCAGCTCCACGAGGGGTTCTGGAAACACCATATATTTT.

The rearrangement uses TRBV19 and TRBJ2-3; D gene unclear. Germline CDR1 is LNHDA and CDR2 is SQIVND (reference sequence). V gave up 2 bases and J gave up 6 bases, with 3 bases separating them. The CDR3 is 11 amino acids. In nucleotides, the CDR3 is TGTGCCAGTAGTATAAAGGATACGCAGTATTTT. Its translation is CASSIKDTQYF.

In this sample, this clone turned up once. The genes are TRBV28 and TRBJ1-1; the D gene is possibly TRBD1 (5 bases). V shed 1 base and J shed 2 bases, with 20 bases lying between them. The length of the CDR3 is 18 residues. The germline V gene encodes CDR1 MDHEN and CDR2 SYDVKM. For the CDR3, the DNA is TGTGCCAGCAGTTTATTCGGGGCGCGGGTTTCGGGTAACACTGAAGCTTTCTTT. It yields the protein CASSLFGARVSGNTEAFF.

The chain joins TRBV4-2 to TRBJ1-1; 7 bases line up with TRBD1. The CDR3 has 15 residues. Germline-derived CDR1 and CDR2 are LGHNA and YNFKEQ. The V segment lost 1 base and the J segment 4 bases; nucleotides outside the gene matches: 6. CDR3 nucleotide sequence: TGTGCCAGCAGCCAAGGGGGCAGGGGGGTCACTGAAGCTTTCTTT. Residues: CASSQGGRGVTEAFF.

The V gene is TRBV27, the J gene TRBJ2-5, with TRBD2 identical over 10 bases. The germline gives CDR1 MNHEY, CDR2 SMNVEV (reference sequence). The ends lost 2 bases at V and 4 bases at J; junction bases unmatched: 1. The CDR3 is made up of 14 amino acids. Written as DNA, the CDR3 is TGTGCCAGCAGTTTAAGACTAGCGGGAGAGACCCAGTACTTC. Residues: CASSLRLAGETQYF.

The chain links TRBV6-6 to TRBJ1-1; D not resolved. Between the trimmed V and J ends, which lost 5 bases and 0 bases, there was a span of 34 bases. Germline V gene lookup returns CDR1 MNHNY and CDR2 SVGAGI (reference sequence). The CDR3 length is 22 residues. In DNA form, the CDR3 reads TGTGCCAGCAGTCGATCACTTGGGATGAGGCCCCGGACCACGGACGTGAACACTGAAGCTTTCTTT. This encodes CASSRSLGMRPRTTDVNTEAFF.

The rearrangement uses TRBV28 and TRBJ2-7, with TRBD1 as a possible D gene (6 bases). The CDR3 length is 14 residues. V was pared by 3 bases and J by 5 bases, with 14 bases between. Germline CDR1 is MDHEN and CDR2 is SYDVKM. The DNA for the CDR3 is TGTGCCAGCAGTTTCCTTACAGGGAGTAACGAGCAGTACTTC. The encoded protein is CASSFLTGSNEQYF.

This rearrangement joins TRBV4-1 to TRBJ2-1, with D perhaps TRBD1 or TRBD2 (5 bases each). Trimming cost V 0 bases and J 0 bases, with 12 bases left between them. CDR1 is MGHRA and CDR2 is YSYEKL in the germline V gene. This CDR3 is built from 17 residues. Written as DNA, the CDR3 is TGCGCCAGCAGCCAAGATCGGGGCGGACGCTCCTACAATGAGCAGTTCTTC. The encoded protein is CASSQDRGGRSYNEQFF.

The rearrangement joins TRBV5-8 to TRBJ2-5, with D possibly matching TRBD1 (5 bases). V lost 0 bases and J lost 5, with 11 bases in between. The CDR3 runs 14 residues. Germline V lookup: CDR1 SGHTS, CDR2 YDEGEE. The CDR3 here is CASSLEGVRETQYF. CDR3 sequence (DNA): TGTGCCAGCAGCTTGGAAGGGGTGCGGGAGACCCAGTACTTC.

The genes are TRBV5-8 and TRBJ2-7; TRBD1 might be the D (6 bases). CDR1 and CDR2 (germline): SGHTS, YDEGEE. Trimming cost V 3 bases and J 3 bases, with 13 bases left between them. CDR3 length: 14 residues. CDR3 region: CASSSNRVRYEQYF. The CDR3 DNA reads TGTGCCAGCAGCTCCAACAGGGTCCGCTACGAGCAGTACTTC. The full variable domain, its missing parts supplied by reference TRBV5-8 and TRBJ2-7, is EAGVTQSPTHLIKTRGQQATLRCSPISGHTSVYWYQQALGLGLQFLLWYDEGEERNRGNFPPRFSGRQFPNYSSELNVNALELEDSALYLCASSSNRVRYEQYFGPGTRLTVT.

This clone was picked up many times. The chain joins TRBV3-1 (or the pseudogene TRBV3-2) to TRBJ2-7; 8 bases match TRBD1. With V trimmed by 2 bases and J by 4 bases, 7 bases remained unmatched. Germline CDR1 is LGHDT and CDR2 is YNNKEL (reference sequence). This CDR3 region has 15 residues. CDR3 protein: CASSQPGQGAYEQYF. In DNA, the CDR3 is TGTGCCAGCAGCCAACCCGGGCAGGGGGCATACGAGCAGTACTTC.

V usage is TRBV19 and J usage is TRBJ1-2, with a tentative D call TRBD1 (6 bases). The CDR3 has 13 amino acids. Trimming pared 2 bases from V and 4 bases from J, leaving 8 bases between. Looked up from germline, CDR1 is LNHDA and CDR2 is SQIVND (reference sequence). The CDR3 nucleotides are TGTGCCAGTAGTATATCAGGGGCCTATGGCTACACCTTC. This translates into CASSISGAYGYTF.

This sequence joins TRBV19 and TRBJ2-1; 14 nucleotides match TRBD2. The CDR3 runs to 18 residues. CDR1 and CDR2 from the germline V gene are LNHDA and SQIVND (reference sequence). J gave up 1 base and V 4 bases, and 6 bases lay outside the gene matches. The CDR3: CASSTPRLAGGSYNEQFF. Here the CDR3 DNA reads TGTGCCAGTAGTACCCCTCGACTAGCGGGAGGGTCCTACAATGAGCAGTTCTTC.

This chain links TRBV4-2 with TRBJ2-4; D may be TRBD2 (5 bases). V lost 1 base to trimming and J lost 0 bases, with 10 bases between them. Per the germline V gene, CDR1 is LGHNA and CDR2 is YNFKEQ. The CDR3 is 16 amino acids. The CDR3 sequence is CASSQVSSLAKNIQYF. DNA of the CDR3: TGTGCCAGCAGCCAAGTTTCTAGCCTAGCCAAAAACATTCAGTACTTC.

V usage is TRBV5-1 and J usage is TRBJ1-5; unclear D gene. The CDR3 loop spans 15 amino acids. In germline, CDR1 is SGHRS, CDR2 YFSETQ. Trimming cost V 0 bases and J 0 bases, with 7 bases left between them. The CDR3 bases are TGCGCCAGCAGCTTGGGGATACATAGCAATCAGCCCCAGCATTTT. Translated: CASSLGIHSNQPQHF.

The gene calls are TRBV6-2 or TRBV6-3 and TRBJ2-2, with 8 bases aligning to TRBD2. This CDR3 spans 16 amino acids. Trimming at V came to 3 bases and at J to 1 base, leaving 4 bases not matched to a gene. Looked up from germline, CDR1 is MNHEY and CDR2 is SVGEGT. For the CDR3, the DNA is TGTGCCAGCAGTTATGAGGGACTAGAGAACACCGGGGAGCTGTTTTTT. Protein sequence: CASSYEGLENTGELFF.

Relative to its sample, this clone is medium-sized. V gene TRBV27 combines with J gene TRBJ1-5, with unresolved D. Trimming stripped 2 bases from V and 1 base from J, with 15 bases between. This CDR3 region has 17 residues. Germline V gene data show CDR1 as MNHEY and CDR2 as SMNVEV (reference sequence). CDR3 sequence: CASSLDPPHLSNQPQHF. The CDR3 bases are TGTGCCAGCAGTTTAGACCCCCCGCATTTGAGCAATCAGCCCCAGCATTTT.

The chain couples TRBV7-9 to TRBJ1-5; 10 nucleotides line up with TRBD1. The ends lost 5 bases at V and 5 bases at J; junction bases unmatched: 6. Germline CDR1 and CDR2: SEHNR and FQNEAQ (reference sequence). CDR3 length equals 15 residues. The CDR3 reads CASSAGTGVYQPQHF. The CDR3 coding sequence is TGTGCCAGCAGCGCCGGGACAGGGGTCTATCAGCCCCAGCATTTT.

This chain uses TRBV7-2 with TRBJ2-7; 7 bases agree with TRBD1. Germline V gene lookup returns CDR1 SGHTA and CDR2 FQGNSA. The CDR3 consists of 15 residues. The trim removed 4 bases at V and 6 bases at J, leaving 12 bases unmatched. The CDR3 nucleotides read TGTGCCAGCAGCTCGAAGGGGGCGCTCCCCCGCGAGCAGTACTTC. Its protein product is CASSSKGALPREQYF.

This chain connects TRBV29-1 to TRBJ2-1; no definite D call. The V gene's germline CDR1 is SQVTM and CDR2 ANQGSEA. Between the trimmed V and J ends, which lost 6 bases and 0 bases, there was a span of 21 bases. The CDR3 is 17 residues long. As DNA, the CDR3 is TGCAGCGTCTCGACCTTCCTGGGGTACAGCTCCTACAATGAGCAGTTCTTC. It codes for CSVSTFLGYSSYNEQFF.

The V gene is TRBV19, the J gene TRBJ1-2; no reliable D call. V was clipped by 2 bases and J by 7 bases, with 11 bases between them. Germline V gene sequence: CDR1 LNHDA, CDR2 SQIVND (reference sequence). The CDR3 spans 13 residues. The CDR3 loop is CASSIPGTGGYTF. The CDR3 DNA reads as TGTGCCAGTAGTATACCCGGCACGGGTGGCTACACCTTC.

V usage is TRBV30 and J usage is TRBJ1-5; D gene ambiguous. Germline V gene sequence: CDR1 GTSNPN, CDR2 SVGIG (reference sequence). Trimming pared 2 bases from V and 0 bases from J, leaving 8 bases between. This CDR3 region has 14 residues. CDR3 sequence: CAWSSSYSNQPQHF. The CDR3 DNA follows: TGTGCCTGGAGTTCTTCGTATAGCAATCAGCCCCAGCATTTT.